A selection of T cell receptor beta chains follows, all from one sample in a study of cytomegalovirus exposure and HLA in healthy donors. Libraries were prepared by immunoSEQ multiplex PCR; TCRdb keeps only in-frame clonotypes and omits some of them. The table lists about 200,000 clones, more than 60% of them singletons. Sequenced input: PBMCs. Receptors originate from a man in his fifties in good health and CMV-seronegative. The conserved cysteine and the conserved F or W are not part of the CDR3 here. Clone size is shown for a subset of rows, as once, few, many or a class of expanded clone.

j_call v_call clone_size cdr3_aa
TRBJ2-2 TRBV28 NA ASSENAPLKYNTGELF
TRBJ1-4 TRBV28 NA ASTGRREKLF
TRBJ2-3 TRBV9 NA ASSASGSTDTQY
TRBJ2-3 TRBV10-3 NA AISEVTGGSATQY
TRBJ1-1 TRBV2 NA ASSVGGGGTEAF
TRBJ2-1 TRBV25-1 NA AVEGGEQF
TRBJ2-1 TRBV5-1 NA ASSLAPLAASYNEQF
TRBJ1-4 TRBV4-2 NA ASSQGGIEEKLF
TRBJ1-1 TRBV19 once ASSIGQSTEAF
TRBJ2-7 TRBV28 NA ASSYRGYEQY
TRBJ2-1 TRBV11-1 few ASRLAGGMGYNEQF
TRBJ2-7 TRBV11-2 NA ASSSTGTAIYEQY
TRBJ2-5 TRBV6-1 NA ARSEGAQTTQY
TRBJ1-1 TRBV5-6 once ASSPDRGATLTEAF
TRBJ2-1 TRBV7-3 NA ASSLTPDSYNEQF
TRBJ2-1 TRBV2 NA ASSGTGYNEQF
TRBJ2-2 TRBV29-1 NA SVEEPLAATGELF
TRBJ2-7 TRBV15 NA ATSSGQGRMTEY
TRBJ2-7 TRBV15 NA ATSRAGTGFYEQY
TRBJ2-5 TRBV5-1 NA ASSLGQQETQY
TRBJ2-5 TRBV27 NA ASSLGTVETGTQY
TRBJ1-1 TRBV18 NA ASSPSGGGGNTEAF
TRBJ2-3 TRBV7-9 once ASSLTSGTDTQY
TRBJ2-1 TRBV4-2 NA ASSQDLGTSGLGEQF
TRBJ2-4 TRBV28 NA ASSLKGQGLLAKNIQY
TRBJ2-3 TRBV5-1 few ASSGGSGSTDTQY
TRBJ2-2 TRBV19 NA ASSIGASGRASGELF
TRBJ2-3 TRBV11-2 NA ASSAGQGRASGRTDTQY
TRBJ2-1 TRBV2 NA ASSLPQGLGELSEQF
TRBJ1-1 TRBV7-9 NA ASSRGYTEAF
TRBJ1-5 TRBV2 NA ASSQGVSNQPQH
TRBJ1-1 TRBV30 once AWKTQSRAF
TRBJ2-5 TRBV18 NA ASSGTGDQETQY
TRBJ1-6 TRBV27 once ASRDSGGNNSPLH